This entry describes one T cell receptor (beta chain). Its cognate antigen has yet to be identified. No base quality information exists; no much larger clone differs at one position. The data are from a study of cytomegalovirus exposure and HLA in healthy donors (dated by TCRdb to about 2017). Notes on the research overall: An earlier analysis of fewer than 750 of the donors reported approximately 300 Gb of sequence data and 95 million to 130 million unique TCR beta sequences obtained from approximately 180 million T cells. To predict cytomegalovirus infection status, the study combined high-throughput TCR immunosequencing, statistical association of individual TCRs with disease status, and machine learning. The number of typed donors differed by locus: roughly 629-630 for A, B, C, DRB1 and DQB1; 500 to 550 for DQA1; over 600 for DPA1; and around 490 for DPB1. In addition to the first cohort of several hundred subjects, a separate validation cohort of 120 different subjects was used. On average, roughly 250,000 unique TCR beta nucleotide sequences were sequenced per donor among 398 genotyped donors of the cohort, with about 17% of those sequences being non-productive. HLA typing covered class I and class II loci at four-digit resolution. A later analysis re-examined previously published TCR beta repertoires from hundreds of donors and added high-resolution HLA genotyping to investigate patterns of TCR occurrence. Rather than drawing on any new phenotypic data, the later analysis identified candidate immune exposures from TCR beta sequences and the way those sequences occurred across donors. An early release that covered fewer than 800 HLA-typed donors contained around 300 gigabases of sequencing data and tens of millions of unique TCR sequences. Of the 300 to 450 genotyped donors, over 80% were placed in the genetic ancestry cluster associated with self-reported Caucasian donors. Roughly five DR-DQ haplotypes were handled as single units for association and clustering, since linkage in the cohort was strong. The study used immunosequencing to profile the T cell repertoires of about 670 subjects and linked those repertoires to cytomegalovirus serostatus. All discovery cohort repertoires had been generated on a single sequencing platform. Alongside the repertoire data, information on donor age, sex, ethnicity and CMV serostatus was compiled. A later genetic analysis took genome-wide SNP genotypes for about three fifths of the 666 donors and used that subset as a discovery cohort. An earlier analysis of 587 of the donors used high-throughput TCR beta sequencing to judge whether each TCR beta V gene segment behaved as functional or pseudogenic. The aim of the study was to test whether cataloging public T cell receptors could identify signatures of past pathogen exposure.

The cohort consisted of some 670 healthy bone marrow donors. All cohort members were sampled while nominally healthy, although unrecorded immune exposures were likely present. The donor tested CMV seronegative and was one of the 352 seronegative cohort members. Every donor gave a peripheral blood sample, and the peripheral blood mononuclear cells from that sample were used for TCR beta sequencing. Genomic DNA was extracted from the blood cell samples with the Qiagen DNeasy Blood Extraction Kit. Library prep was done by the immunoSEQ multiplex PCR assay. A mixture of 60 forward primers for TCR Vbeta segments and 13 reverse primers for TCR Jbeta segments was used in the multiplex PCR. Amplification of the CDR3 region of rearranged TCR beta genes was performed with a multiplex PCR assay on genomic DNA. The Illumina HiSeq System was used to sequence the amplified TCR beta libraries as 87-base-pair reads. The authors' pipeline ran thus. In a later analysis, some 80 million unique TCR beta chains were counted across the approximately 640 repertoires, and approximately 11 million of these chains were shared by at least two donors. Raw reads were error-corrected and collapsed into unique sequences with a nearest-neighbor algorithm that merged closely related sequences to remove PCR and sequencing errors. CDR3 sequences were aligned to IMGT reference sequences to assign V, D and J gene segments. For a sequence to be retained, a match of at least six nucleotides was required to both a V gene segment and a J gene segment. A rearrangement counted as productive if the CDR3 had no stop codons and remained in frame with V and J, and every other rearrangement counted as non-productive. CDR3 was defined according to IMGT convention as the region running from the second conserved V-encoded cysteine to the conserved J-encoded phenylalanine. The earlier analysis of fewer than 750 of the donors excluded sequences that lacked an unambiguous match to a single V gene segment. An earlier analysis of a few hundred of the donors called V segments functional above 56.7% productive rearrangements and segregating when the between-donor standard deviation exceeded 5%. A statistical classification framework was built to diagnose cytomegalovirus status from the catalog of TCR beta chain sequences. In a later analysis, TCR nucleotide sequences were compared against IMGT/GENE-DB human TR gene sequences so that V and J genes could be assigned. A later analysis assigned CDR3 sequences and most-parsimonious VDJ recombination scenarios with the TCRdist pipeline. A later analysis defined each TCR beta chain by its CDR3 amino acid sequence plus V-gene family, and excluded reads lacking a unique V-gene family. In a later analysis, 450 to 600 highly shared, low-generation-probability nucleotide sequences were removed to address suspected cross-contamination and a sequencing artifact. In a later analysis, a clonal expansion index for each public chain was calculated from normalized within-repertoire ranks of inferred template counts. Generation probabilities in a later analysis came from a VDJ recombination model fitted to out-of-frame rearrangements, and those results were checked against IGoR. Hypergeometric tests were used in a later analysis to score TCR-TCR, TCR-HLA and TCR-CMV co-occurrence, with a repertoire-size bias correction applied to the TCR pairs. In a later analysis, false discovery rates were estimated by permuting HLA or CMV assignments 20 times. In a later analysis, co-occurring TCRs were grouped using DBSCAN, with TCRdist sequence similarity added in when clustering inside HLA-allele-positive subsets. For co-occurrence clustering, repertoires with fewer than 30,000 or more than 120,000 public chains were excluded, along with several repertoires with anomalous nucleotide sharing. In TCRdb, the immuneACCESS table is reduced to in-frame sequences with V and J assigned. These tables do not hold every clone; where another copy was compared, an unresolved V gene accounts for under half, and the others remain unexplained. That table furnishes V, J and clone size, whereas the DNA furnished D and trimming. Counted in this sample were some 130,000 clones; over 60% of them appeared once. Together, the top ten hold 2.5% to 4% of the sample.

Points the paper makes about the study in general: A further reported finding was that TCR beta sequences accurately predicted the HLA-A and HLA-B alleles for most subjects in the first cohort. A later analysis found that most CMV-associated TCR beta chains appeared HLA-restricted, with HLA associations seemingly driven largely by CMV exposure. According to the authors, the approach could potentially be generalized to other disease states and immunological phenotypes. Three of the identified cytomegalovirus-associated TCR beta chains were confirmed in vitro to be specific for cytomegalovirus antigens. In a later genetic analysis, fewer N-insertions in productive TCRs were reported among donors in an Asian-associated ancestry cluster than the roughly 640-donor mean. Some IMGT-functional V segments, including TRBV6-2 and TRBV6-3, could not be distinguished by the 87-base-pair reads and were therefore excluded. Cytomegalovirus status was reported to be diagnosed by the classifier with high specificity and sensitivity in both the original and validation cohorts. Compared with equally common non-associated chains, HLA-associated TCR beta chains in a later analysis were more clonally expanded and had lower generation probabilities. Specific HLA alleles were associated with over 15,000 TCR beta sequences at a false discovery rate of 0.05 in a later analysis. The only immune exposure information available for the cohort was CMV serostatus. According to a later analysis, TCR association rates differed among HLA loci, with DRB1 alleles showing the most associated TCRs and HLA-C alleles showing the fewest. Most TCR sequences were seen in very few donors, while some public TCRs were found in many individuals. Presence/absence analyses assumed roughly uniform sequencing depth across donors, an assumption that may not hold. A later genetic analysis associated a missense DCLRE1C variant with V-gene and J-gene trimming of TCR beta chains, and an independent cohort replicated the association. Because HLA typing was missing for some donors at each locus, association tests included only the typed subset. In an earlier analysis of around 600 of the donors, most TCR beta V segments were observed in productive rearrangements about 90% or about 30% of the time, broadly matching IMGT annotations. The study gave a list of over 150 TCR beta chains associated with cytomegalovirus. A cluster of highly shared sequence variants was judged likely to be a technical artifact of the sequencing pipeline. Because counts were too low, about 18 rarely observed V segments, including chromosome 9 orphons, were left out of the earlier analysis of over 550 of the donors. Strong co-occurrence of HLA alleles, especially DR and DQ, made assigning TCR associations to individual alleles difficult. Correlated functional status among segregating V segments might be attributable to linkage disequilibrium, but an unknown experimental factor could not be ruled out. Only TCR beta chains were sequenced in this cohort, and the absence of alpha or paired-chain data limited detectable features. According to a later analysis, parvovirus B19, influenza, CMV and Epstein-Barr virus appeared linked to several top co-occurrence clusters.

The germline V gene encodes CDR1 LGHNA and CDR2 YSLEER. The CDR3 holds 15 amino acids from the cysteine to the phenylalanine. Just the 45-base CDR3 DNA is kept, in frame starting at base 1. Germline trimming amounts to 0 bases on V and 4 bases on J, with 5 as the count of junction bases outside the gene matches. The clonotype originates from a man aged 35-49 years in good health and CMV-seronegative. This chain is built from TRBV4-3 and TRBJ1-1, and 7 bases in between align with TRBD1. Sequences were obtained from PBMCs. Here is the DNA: TGCGCCAGCAGCCAAGATCTGTCAGGGGGCACTGAAGCTTTCTTT. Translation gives CASSQDLSGGTEAFF.